The 8 T cell receptor beta chains below come from one sample, sequenced in a study of blood T cell repertoires in COVID-19. Clones were read by immunoSEQ multiplex PCR, and TCRdb kept only the in-frame ones, dropping some. Here the sample spans some 250,000 clones, around 85% being singletons. The sample comprised peripheral blood. Receptor source: a woman between 25 and 40 years old with COVID-19, enrolled during active disease.

This clone showed up just once. This chain links TRBV5-1 with TRBJ2-5; perhaps TRBD2 as D (6 bases). Trimming took off 4 bases at V and 5 bases at J, with 12 bases between the two ends. The germline V gene encodes CDR1 SGHRS and CDR2 YFSETQ. The CDR3 runs to 13 residues. In nucleotides, the CDR3 is TGCGCCAGCAGCGAGGAGGGCCGGGAGACCCAGTACTTC. It yields the protein CASSEEGRETQYF.

The chain has TRBV19 and TRBJ2-3, with D possibly TRBD2 on 5 matching bases. From germline, CDR1 is LNHDA and CDR2 SQIVND (reference sequence). The CDR3 runs to 12 residues. Trimming took off 8 bases at V and 5 bases at J, with 11 bases between the two ends. In DNA form, the CDR3 reads TGTGCCAGTGGTTGGACTCTAGATACGCAGTATTTT. Amino acids: CASGWTLDTQYF.

This clone was recorded once. This chain links TRBV2 with TRBJ2-7, with TRBD2 matching over 7 bases. The CDR3 consists of 16 residues. V lost 1 base to trimming and J lost 2 bases; unmatched junction nucleotides: 8. CDR1 and CDR2 (germline): SNHLY, FYNNEI. DNA of the CDR3: TGTGCCAGCAGTGAAGTAACCGAGCGGGGAACCTACGAGCAGTACTTC. Translated: CASSEVTERGTYEQYF. Based on the CDR3 plus reference TRBV2 and TRBJ2-7, the full variable domain is EPEVTQTPSHQVTQMGQEVILRCVPISNHLYFYWYRQILGQKVEFLVSFYNNEISEKSEIFDDQFSVERPDGSNFTLKIRSTKLEDSAMYFCASSEVTERGTYEQYFGPGTRLTVT.

This rearrangement joins TRBV5-1 to TRBJ2-7; tentative D call: TRBD1 (6 bases). Trimming stripped 2 bases from V and 4 bases from J, with 16 bases between. The CDR3 is made up of 15 amino acids. Germline CDR1 and CDR2: SGHRS and YFSETQ. CDR3 bases: TGCGCCAGCAGCTTTACCCCCAGGGGCGGATACGAGCAGTACTTC. Translating gives CASSFTPRGGYEQYF. The entire variable domain, with the rest obtained from reference TRBV5-1 and TRBJ2-7, is as follows: KAGVTQTPRYLIKTRGQQVTLSCSPISGHRSVSWYQQTPGQGLQFLFEYFSETQRNKGNFPGRFSGRQFSNSRSEMNVSTLELGDSALYLCASSFTPRGGYEQYFGPGTRLTVT.

The chain combines TRBV7-9 with TRBJ2-3, with 16 bases aligning to TRBD2. The V and J ends lost 4 bases and 0 bases, in that order; junction bases with no gene match: 4. Germline assignment: CDR1 SEHNR and CDR2 FQNEAQ (reference sequence). The CDR3 runs 18 residues. DNA of the CDR3: TGTGCCAGCAGCTCGGGACTAGCGGGGGGGCAGAGCACAGATACGCAGTATTTT. This encodes CASSSGLAGGQSTDTQYF. The variable domain in full, completed from reference TRBV7-9 and TRBJ2-3, reads DTGVSQNPRHKITKRGQNVTFRCDPISEHNRLYWYRQTLGQGPEFLTYFQNEAQLEKSRLLSDRFSAERPKGSFSTLEIQRTEQGDSAMYLCASSSGLAGGQSTDTQYFGPGTRLTVL.

The genes are TRBV19 and TRBJ1-1, with 8 nucleotides matching TRBD1. V was clipped by 7 bases and J by 5 bases; unmatched bases: 9. CDR3 size: 14 residues. Germline V gene data show CDR1 as LNHDA and CDR2 as SQIVND (reference sequence). The CDR3 loop is CASIRVQGDTEAFF. In DNA form, the CDR3 reads TGTGCCAGTATCCGGGTACAGGGGGATACTGAAGCTTTCTTT.

The chain carries TRBV10-3 and TRBJ2-7, with 9 bases matching TRBD1. The CDR3 length is 13 residues. The germline CDR1 and CDR2 sequences are ENHRY and SYGVKD. The V and J ends lost 8 bases and 5 bases, in that order; junction bases with no gene match: 7. The CDR3 nucleotides read TGTGCCATCGCCGCGGGACAGGGCCACGAGCAGTACTTC. Amino acids: CAIAAGQGHEQYF.

V and J are TRBV12-1 and TRBJ2-7; the D call TRBD2 from the table was never checked on the DNA. TRBV12-1 is deemed a pseudogene. There are 14 residues in the CDR3. The CDR3 DNA follows: TGTGCCAGCAGCCCTAGCGGGGGGGCGTACGAGCAGTACTTC. It translates to CASSPSGGAYEQYF.